The next 12 T cell receptor beta chains were all read from a single sample in a study of blood T cell repertoires in COVID-19. The table came from immunoSEQ multiplex PCR; TCRdb's copy has only in-frame clones and leaves some out. The sample consists of fewer than 75,000 clones, over 70% of them appearing once. Sequencing used peripheral blood. Receptor source: a man aged 45-65 years with active COVID-19.

The V and J genes are TRBV12-5 and TRBJ1-6, with D maybe TRBD1 (6 bases). The CDR3 contains 14 residues. V shed 7 bases and J shed 10 bases, with 17 bases lying between them. Germline V gene lookup returns CDR1 LGHNT and CDR2 FRNRAP. CDR3 region: CASASQGLESPLHF. CDR3 bases: TGTGCTAGTGCCTCACAGGGTTTGGAATCACCCCTCCACTTT.

The gene calls are TRBV6-6 and TRBJ2-5, with 9 nucleotides matching TRBD2. The CDR3 extends over 13 amino acids. Germline trimming cut 8 bases from V and 1 base from J; bases unmatched to any gene: 2. Germline-derived CDR1 and CDR2 are MNHNY and SVGAGI (reference sequence). CDR3 sequence: CASEREAQETQYF. In nucleotides, the CDR3 is TGTGCCAGCGAGCGGGAGGCCCAAGAGACCCAGTACTTC.

The V call is TRBV27, the J call TRBJ1-2; D possibly corresponds to TRBD1 (6 bases). V was shortened by 2 bases and J by 4 bases, with 14 bases between the two germline ends. The CDR3 totals 15 residues. The germline V gene encodes CDR1 MNHEY and CDR2 SMNVEV (reference sequence). The CDR3: CASSLVGGQSYGYTF. The DNA of the CDR3 is TGTGCCAGCAGTTTAGTAGGGGGACAAAGCTATGGCTACACCTTC.

The chain employs TRBV7-8 and TRBJ1-3; D is possibly TRBD1 (5 bases). This CDR3 is built from 15 residues. Per the germline V gene, CDR1 is SGHVS and CDR2 is FQNEAQ. Trimming pared 0 bases from V and 9 bases from J, leaving 15 bases between. CDR3 nucleotide sequence: TGTGCCAGCAGCTTAGCCGGGCCAGGGAAGGCCACCATATATTTT. Translating it yields CASSLAGPGKATIYF.

The gene calls are TRBV6-2 or TRBV6-3 and TRBJ2-2; perhaps TRBD1 as D (6 bases). The germline CDR1 and CDR2 sequences are MNHEY and SVGEGT. V lost 4 bases to trimming and J lost 0 bases, with 15 bases between them. This CDR3 region has 17 residues. The CDR3 DNA sequence: TGTGCCAGCAGTTTTGGACAGCCACCTGCGAACACCGGGGAGCTGTTTTTT. Protein product: CASSFGQPPANTGELFF.

The genes are TRBV19 and TRBJ2-1; 8 positions match TRBD2. Germline V gene data show CDR1 as LNHDA and CDR2 as SQIVND (reference sequence). The CDR3 is 15 residues long. V was clipped by 7 bases and J by 4 bases; unmatched bases: 9. CDR3 amino acids: CASTMVAGLYNEQFF. Here the CDR3 DNA reads TGTGCCAGTACCATGGTAGCGGGGTTATACAATGAGCAGTTCTTC.

The CDR3 DNA reads as TGTGCCAGCAGCTCGGGGGGGGAGGCGAGTTCACCCCTCCACTTT. The encoded protein is CASSSGGEASSPLHF. The chain links TRBV7-2 to TRBJ1-6; the D gene is possibly TRBD1 (5 bases). This CDR3 region has 15 residues. Germline V lookup: CDR1 SGHTA, CDR2 FQGNSA. Trimming cost V 4 bases and J 9 bases, with 16 bases left between them.

J is TRBJ2-2 and V is TRBV7-9, with D possibly TRBD1 on 6 matching bases. The germline V gene has CDR1 SEHNR and CDR2 FQNEAQ (reference sequence). V was shortened by 7 bases and J by 1 base, with 10 bases between the two germline ends. CDR3 length: 14 amino acids. CDR3 residues: CASTLDRNTGELFF. CDR3 in DNA: TGTGCCAGCACCCTGGACAGGAACACCGGGGAGCTGTTTTTT.

This clone was picked up a small number of times. CDR3 bases: TGTGCCAGCAGCGGAGGACGGCTGAATGATAATTCACCCCTCCACTTT. It yields the protein CASSGGRLNDNSPLHF. The V call is TRBV5-4, the J call TRBJ1-6; D is ambiguous. The CDR3 consists of 16 residues. Per the germline V gene, CDR1 is SGHNT and CDR2 is YYREEE (reference sequence). V dropped 4 bases and J dropped 5 bases, with 16 bases sitting between them. The full variable domain, rest sourced from reference TRBV5-4 and TRBJ1-6, is ETGVTQSPTHLIKTRGQQVTLRCSSQSGHNTVSWYQQALGQGPQFIFQYYREEENGRGNFPPRFSGLQFPNYSSELNVNALELDDSALYLCASSGGRLNDNSPLHFGNGTRLTVT.

V gene TRBV27 combines with J gene TRBJ2-5; TRBD1 matches at 8 bases. There are 15 residues in the CDR3. V was clipped by 6 bases and J by 5 bases; unmatched bases: 11. The germline CDR1 and CDR2 sequences are MNHEY and SMNVEV (reference sequence). In DNA form, the CDR3 reads TGTGCCAGCAGACACAGGGGGGACCCCCCGGAGACCCAGTACTTC. Translation: CASRHRGDPPETQYF.

This chain joins TRBV7-2 and TRBJ1-3; 9 bases are a match to TRBD1. The length of the CDR3 is 15 residues. Germline V gives CDR1 SGHTA, CDR2 FQGNSA. The trim removed 5 bases at V and 7 bases at J, leaving 9 bases unmatched. The CDR3: CASSPAGTGYNTIYF. For the CDR3, the DNA is TGTGCCAGCAGCCCCGCGGGGACAGGGTACAACACCATATATTTT.

The chain carries TRBV7-9 and TRBJ1-2, with D possibly being TRBD1 (6 bases). Germline CDR1 is SEHNR and CDR2 is FQNEAQ (reference sequence). Deletions cut 5 bases from V and 8 bases from J, with 9 bases between. The CDR3 consists of 11 residues. The CDR3 DNA reads TGTGCCAGCAGCCCGACAGGAGGCTACACCTTC. Protein: CASSPTGGYTF.